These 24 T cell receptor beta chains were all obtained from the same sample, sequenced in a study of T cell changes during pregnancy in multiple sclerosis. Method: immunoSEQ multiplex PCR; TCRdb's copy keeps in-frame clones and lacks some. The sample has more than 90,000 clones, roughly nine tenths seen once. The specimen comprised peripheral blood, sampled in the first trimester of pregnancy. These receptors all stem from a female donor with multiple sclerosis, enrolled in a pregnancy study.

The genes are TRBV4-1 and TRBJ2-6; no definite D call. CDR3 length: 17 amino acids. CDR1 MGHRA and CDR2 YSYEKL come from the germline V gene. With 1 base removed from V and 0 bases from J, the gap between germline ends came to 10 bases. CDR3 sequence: CASSQGQAYSGANVLTF. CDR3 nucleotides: TGCGCCAGCAGCCAAGGGCAGGCCTACTCTGGGGCCAACGTCCTGACTTTC.

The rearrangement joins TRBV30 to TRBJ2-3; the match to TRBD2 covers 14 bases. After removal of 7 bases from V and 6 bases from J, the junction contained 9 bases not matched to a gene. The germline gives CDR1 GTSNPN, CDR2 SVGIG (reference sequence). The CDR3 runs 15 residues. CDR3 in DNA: TGTGCCTATTCTGGGACTAGCGGGGGAAGGGATACGCAGTATTTT. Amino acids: CAYSGTSGGRDTQYF.

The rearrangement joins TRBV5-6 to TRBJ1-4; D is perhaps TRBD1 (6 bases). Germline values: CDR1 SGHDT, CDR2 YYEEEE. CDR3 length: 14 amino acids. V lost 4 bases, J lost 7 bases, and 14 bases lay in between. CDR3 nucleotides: TGTGCCAGCAGCGGTACAGGGACGGGTGAAAAACTGTTTTTT. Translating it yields CASSGTGTGEKLFF.

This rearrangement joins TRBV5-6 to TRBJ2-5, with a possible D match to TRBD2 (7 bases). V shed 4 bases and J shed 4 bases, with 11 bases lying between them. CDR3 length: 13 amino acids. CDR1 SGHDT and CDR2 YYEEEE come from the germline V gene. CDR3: CASSAGARETQYF. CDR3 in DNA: TGTGCCAGCAGCGCGGGGGCGAGAGAGACCCAGTACTTC.

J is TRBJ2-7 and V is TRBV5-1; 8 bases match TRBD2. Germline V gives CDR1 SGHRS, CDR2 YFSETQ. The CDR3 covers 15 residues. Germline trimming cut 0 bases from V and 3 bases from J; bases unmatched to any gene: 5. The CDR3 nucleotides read TGCGCCAGCAGCTTGGCCACTAGCGGACGCTACGAGCAGTACTTC. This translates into CASSLATSGRYEQYF.

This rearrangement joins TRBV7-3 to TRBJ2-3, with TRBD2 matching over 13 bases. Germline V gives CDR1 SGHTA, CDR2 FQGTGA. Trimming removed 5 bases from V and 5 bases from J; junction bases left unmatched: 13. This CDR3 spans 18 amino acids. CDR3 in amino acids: CASSLGGGLAGVGDTQYF. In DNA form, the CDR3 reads TGTGCCAGCAGCCTGGGGGGAGGACTAGCGGGAGTTGGAGATACGCAGTATTTT.

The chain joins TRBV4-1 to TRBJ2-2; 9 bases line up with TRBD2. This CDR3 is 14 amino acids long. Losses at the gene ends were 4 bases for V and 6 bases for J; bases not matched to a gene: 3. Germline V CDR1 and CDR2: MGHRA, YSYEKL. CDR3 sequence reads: CASSPGLAPGELFF. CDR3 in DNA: TGCGCCAGCAGCCCGGGACTAGCTCCCGGGGAGCTGTTTTTT.

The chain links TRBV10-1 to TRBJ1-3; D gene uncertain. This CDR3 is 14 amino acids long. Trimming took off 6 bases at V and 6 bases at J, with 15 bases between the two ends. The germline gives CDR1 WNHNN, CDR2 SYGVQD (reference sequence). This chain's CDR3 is CASRPLGEKNTIYF. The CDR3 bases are TGCGCCAGCAGACCTCTAGGAGAGAAAAACACCATATATTTT.

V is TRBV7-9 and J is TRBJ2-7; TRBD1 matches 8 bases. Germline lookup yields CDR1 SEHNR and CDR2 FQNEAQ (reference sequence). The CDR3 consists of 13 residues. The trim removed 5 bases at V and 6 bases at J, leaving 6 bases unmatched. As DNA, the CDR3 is TGTGCCAGCAGCCACGGGACAGGAGGCGAGCAGTACTTC. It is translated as CASSHGTGGEQYF. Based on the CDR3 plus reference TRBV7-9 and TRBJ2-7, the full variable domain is DTGVSQNPRHKITKRGQNVTFRCDPISEHNRLYWYRQTLGQGPEFLTYFQNEAQLEKSRLLSDRFSAERPKGSFSTLEIQRTEQGDSAMYLCASSHGTGGEQYFGPGTRLTVT.

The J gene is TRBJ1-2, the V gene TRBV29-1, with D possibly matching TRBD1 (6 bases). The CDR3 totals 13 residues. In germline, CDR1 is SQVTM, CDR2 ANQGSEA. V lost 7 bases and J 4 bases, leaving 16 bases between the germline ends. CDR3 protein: CSARLGRGYGYTF. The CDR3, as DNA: TGCAGCGCAAGGTTGGGCAGGGGCTATGGCTACACCTTC. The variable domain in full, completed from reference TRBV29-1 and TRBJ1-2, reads SAVISQKPSRDICQRGTSLTIQCQVDSQVTMMFWYRQQPGQSLTLIATANQGSEATYESGFVIDKFPISRPNLTFSTLTVSNMSPEDSSIYLCSARLGRGYGYTFGSGTRLTVV.

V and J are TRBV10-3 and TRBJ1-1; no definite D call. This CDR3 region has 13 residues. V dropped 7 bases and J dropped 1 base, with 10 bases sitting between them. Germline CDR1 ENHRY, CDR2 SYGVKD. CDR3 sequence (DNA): TGTGCCATCACCGCTACAGCGAACACTGAAGCTTTCTTT. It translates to CAITATANTEAFF.

The CDR3 DNA follows: TGTGCCAGCAGGAAGACAGGGAACTATGGCTACACCTTC. Its translation is CASRKTGNYGYTF. The J gene is TRBJ1-2, the V gene TRBV2; TRBD1 aligns across 7 bases. In germline, CDR1 is SNHLY, CDR2 FYNNEI. The CDR3 is made up of 13 amino acids. J lost 2 bases, V lost 6 bases, and 3 bases had no gene match.

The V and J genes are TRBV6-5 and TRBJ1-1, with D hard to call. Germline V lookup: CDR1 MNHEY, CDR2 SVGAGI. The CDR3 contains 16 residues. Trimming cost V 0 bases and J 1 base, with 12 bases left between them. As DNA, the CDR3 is TGTGCCAGCAGTTACTCGTACTTCTCAGGGAACACTGAAGCTTTCTTT. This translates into CASSYSYFSGNTEAFF.

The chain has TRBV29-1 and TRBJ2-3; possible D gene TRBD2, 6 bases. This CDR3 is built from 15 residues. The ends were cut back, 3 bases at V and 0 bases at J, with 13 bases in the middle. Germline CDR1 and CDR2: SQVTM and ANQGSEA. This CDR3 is CSVEEGPPSTDTQYF. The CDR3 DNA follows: TGCAGCGTTGAGGAGGGGCCACCGAGCACAGATACGCAGTATTTT.

The CDR3 protein is CASSSLDRIANTGELFF. As DNA, the CDR3 is TGTGCCAGCAGCTCATTGGACAGGATCGCGAACACCGGGGAGCTGTTTTTT. J is TRBJ2-2 and V is TRBV7-2; 7 bases match TRBD1. Germline V lookup: CDR1 SGHTA, CDR2 FQGNSA. Losses at the gene ends were 4 bases for V and 0 bases for J; bases not matched to a gene: 8. The CDR3 extends over 17 amino acids.

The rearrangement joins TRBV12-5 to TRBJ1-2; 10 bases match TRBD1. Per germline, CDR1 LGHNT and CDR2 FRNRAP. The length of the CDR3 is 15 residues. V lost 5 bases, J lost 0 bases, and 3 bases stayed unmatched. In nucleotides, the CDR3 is TGTGCTAGTGGTCCGGGACAGGGGCCTAACTATGGCTACACCTTC. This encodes CASGPGQGPNYGYTF.

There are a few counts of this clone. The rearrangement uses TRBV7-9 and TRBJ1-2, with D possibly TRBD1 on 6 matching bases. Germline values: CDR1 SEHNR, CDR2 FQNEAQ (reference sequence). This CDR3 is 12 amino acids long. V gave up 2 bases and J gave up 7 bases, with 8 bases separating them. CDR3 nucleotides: TGTGCCAGCAGCTTACCAGGGGCTGGCTACACCTTC. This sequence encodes CASSLPGAGYTF.

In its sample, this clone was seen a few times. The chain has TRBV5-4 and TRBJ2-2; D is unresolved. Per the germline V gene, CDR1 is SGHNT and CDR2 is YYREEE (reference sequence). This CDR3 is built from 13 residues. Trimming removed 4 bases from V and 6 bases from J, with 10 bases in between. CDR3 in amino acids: CASSAVGPGELFF. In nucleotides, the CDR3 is TGTGCCAGCAGCGCAGTTGGTCCCGGGGAGCTGTTTTTT. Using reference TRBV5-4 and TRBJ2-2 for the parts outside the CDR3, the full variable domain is ETGVTQSPTHLIKTRGQQVTLRCSSQSGHNTVSWYQQALGQGPQFIFQYYREEENGRGNFPPRFSGLQFPNYSSELNVNALELDDSALYLCASSAVGPGELFFGEGSRLTVL.

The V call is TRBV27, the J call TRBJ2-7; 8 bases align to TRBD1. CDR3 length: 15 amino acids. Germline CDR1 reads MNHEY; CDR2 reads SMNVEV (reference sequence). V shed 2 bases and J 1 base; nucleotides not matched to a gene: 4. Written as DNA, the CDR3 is TGTGCCAGCAGTTTAGGAACAGGGGGTTCCTACGAGCAGTACTTC. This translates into CASSLGTGGSYEQYF.

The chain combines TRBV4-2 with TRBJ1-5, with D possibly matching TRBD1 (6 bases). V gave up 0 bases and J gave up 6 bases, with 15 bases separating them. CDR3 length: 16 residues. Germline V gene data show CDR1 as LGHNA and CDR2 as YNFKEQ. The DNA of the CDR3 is TGTGCCAGCAGCCAAGATCCGGGCACAGGGTTTCAGCCCCAGCATTTT. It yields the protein CASSQDPGTGFQPQHF.

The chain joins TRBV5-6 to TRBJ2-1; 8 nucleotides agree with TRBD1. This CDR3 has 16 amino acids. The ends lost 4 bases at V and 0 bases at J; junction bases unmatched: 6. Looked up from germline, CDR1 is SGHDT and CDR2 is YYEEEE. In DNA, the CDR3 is TGTGCCAGCAGCCCAGGGGGCGGGTACTCCTACAATGAGCAGTTCTTC. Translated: CASSPGGGYSYNEQFF.

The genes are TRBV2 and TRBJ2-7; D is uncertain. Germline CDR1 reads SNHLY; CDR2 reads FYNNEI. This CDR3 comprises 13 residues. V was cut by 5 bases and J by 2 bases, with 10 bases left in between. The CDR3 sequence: CASSQSLAYEQYF. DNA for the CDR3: TGTGCCAGCAGTCAGTCCCTTGCCTACGAGCAGTACTTC.

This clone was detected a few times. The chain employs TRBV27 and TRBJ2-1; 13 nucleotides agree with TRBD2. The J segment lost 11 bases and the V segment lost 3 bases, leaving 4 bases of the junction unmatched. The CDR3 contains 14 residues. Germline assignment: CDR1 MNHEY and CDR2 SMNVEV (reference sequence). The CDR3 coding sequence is TGTGCCAGCAGTTTTGGGACTAGCGGGACTAAGCAGTTCTTC. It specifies CASSFGTSGTKQFF.

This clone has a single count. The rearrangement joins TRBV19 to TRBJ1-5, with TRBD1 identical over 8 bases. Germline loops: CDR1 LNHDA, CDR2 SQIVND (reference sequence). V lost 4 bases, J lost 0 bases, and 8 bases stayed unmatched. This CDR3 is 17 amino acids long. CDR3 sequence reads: CASSRRDRTYSNQPQHF. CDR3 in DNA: TGTGCCAGTAGTAGGCGGGACAGGACATATAGCAATCAGCCCCAGCATTTT.